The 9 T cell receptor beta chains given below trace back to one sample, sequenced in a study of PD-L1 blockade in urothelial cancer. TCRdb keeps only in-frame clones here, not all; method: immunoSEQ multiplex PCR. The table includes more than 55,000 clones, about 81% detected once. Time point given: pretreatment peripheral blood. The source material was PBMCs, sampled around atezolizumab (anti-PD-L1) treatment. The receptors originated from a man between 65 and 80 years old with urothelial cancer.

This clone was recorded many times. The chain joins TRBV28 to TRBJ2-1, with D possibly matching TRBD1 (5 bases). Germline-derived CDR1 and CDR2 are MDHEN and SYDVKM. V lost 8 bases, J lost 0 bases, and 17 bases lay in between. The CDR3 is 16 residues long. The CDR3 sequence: CASPPGRDSSYNEQFF. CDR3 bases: TGTGCCAGCCCCCCTGGCAGGGATAGCTCCTACAATGAGCAGTTCTTC.

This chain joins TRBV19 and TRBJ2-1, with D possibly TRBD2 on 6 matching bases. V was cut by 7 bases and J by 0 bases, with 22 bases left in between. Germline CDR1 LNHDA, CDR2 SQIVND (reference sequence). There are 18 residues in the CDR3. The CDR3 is CASTIGPLAGSSYNEQFF. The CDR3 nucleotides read TGTGCCAGTACCATAGGCCCTCTGGCGGGAAGCTCCTACAATGAGCAGTTCTTC.

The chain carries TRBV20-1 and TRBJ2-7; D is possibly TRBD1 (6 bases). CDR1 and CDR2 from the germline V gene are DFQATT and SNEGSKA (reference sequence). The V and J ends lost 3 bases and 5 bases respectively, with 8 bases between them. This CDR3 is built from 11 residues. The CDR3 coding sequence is TGCAGTGCTAGCAGGGGCGACGAGCAGTACTTC. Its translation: CSASRGDEQYF.

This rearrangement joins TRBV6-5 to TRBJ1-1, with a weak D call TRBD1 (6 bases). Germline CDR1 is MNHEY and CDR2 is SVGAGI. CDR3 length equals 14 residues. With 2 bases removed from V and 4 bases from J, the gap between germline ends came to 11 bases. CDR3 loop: CASSYALDSTEAFF. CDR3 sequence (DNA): TGTGCCAGCAGTTACGCACTGGACAGCACTGAAGCTTTCTTT.

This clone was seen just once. CDR3 DNA: TGTGCCAGCAGCTTAAGCCCGGCAGATACGCAGTATTTT. It codes for CASSLSPADTQYF. The chain is built from TRBV7-3 and TRBJ2-3, with D unresolved. Germline loops: CDR1 SGHTA, CDR2 FQGTGA. With 1 base removed from V and 4 bases from J, the gap between germline ends came to 6 bases. The CDR3 has 13 amino acids.

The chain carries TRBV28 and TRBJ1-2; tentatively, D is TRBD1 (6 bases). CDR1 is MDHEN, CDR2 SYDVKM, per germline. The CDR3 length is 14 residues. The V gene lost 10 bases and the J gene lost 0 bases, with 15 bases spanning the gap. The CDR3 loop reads CATLYGTTNYGYTF. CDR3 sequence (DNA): TGTGCCACCCTTTACGGGACAACTAACTATGGCTACACCTTC.

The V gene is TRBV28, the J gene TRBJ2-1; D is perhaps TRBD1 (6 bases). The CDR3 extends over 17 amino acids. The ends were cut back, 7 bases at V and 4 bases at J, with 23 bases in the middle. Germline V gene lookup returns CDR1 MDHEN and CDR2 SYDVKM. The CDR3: CASTPPGQLPLYNEQFF. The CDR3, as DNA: TGTGCCAGCACCCCCCCGGGACAACTCCCCCTATACAATGAGCAGTTCTTC.

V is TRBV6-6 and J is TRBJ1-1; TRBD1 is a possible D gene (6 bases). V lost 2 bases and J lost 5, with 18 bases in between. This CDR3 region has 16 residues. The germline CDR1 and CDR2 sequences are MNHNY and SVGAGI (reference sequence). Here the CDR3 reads CASSYPVGGTGTEAFF. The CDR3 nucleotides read TGTGCCAGCAGTTACCCGGTTGGGGGCACAGGGACTGAAGCTTTCTTT.

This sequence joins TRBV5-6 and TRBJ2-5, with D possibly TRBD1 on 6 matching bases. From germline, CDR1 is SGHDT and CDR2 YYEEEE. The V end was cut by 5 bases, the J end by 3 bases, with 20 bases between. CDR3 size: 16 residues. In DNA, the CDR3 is TGTGCCAGCAGACTTTGGAGAAAGACAGGCGAAGAGACCCAGTACTTC. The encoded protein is CASRLWRKTGEETQYF.